This T cell receptor (beta chain) was sequenced in a study of beta chain features in type 1 diabetes. The study, taken as a whole, reports: Type 1 diabetes patients had moderately but significantly shorter TCRB CDR3s in all four CD4+ subsets. VDJ junctions sequenced from type 1 diabetes patients showed fewer insertions and more deletions. The study left unresolved whether HLA type influences TCRB rearrangement.

All of the isolated RNA was reverse transcribed, so expressed TCRB transcripts were sequenced. Produced via immunoSEQ multiplex PCR; TCRdb's table is partial and in-frame only. The table lists 100,000 to 150,000 clones, roughly 10% of them singletons, with roughly 0.75% in the top ten. Remarks on this clone: Its antigen remains unidentified.

Purity above 95% was achieved in all sorted populations. Germline V gives CDR1 SGHTA, CDR2 FQGNSA. CDR3 length: 14 amino acids. V lost 8 bases, J lost 3 bases, and 9 bases stayed unmatched. The J gene is TRBJ2-5, the V gene TRBV7-2; 7 positions agree with TRBD2. The material sequenced was central memory CD4+ T cells from blood. This TCR was sampled from a man under 40 with type 1 diabetes. The DNA for the CDR3 is TGTGCCAGCTGTTGGGGGGGTCGCAAAGAGACCCAGTACTTC. Its translation is CASCWGGRKETQYF.